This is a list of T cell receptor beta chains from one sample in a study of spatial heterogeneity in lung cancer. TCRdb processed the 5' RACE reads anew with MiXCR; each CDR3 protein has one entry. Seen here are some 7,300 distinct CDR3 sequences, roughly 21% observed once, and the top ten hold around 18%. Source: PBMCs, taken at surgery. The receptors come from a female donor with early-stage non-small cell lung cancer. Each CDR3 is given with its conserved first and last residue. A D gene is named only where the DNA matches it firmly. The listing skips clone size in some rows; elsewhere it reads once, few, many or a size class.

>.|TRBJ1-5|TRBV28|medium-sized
CASTSQAGQPQHF
TGTGCCAGCACCTCCCAAGCGGGCCAGCCCCAGCATTTT
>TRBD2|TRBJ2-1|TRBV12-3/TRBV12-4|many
CASSPRGGEQFF
TGTGCCAGCAGTCCCCGGGGGGGTGAGCAGTTCTTC
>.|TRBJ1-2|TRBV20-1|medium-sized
CSAGLNYGYTF
TGCAGTGCTGGCTTGAACTATGGCTACACCTTC
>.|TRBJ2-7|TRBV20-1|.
CSARKETYEQYF
TGCAGTGCTAGAAAGGAAACCTACGAGCAGTACTTC
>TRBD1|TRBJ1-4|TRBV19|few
CASSATGTGSEKLFF
TGTGCCAGTAGTGCCACCGGGACAGGGTCTGAAAAACTGTTTTTT
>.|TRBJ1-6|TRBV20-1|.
CSASLLRVLNSPLHF
TGCAGTGCTAGCCTCCTTAGGGTCTTAAATTCACCCCTCCACTTT
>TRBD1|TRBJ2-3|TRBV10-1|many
CASSLGQGVDTQYF
TGCGCCAGCAGCTTGGGACAGGGAGTCGATACGCAGTATTTT
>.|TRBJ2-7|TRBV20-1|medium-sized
CSAQPVAREQYF
TGCAGTGCTCAGCCGGTAGCTCGAGAGCAGTACTTC
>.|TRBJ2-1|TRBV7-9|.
CASSYRSTVEQFF
TGTGCCAGCAGCTACCGTAGTACGGTTGAGCAGTTCTTC
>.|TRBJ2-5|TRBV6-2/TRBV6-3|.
CASSYHGPNPQETQYF
TGTGCCAGCAGTTACCACGGACCCAACCCACAAGAGACCCAGTACTTC
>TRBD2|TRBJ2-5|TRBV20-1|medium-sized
CSARDLTSGGRRTQYF
TGCAGTGCTAGAGATCTGACTAGCGGGGGCCGAAGGACCCAGTACTTC
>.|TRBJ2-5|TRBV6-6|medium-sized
CASSYTGSEETQYF
TGTGCCAGCAGTTATACGGGTTCGGAAGAGACCCAGTACTTC
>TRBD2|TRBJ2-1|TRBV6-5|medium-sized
CASRLSGSLYNEQFF
TGTGCCAGCCGACTCAGCGGGAGTCTCTACAATGAGCAGTTCTTC
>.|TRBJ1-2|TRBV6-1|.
CASSGSGTADYGYTF
TGTGCCAGCAGCGGATCCGGGACCGCGGACTATGGCTACACCTTC
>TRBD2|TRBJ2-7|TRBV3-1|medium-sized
CASSQVAGVSEQYF
TGTGCCAGCAGCCAAGTAGCGGGAGTGTCAGAGCAGTACTTC
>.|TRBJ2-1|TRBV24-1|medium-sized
CATSDSGTGSGGYNEQFF
TGTGCCACCAGTGATTCCGGGACAGGTTCGGGGGGCTACAATGAGCAGTTCTTC
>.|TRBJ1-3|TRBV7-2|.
CASSLRRSGNTIYF
TGTGCCAGCAGCTTAAGGAGATCTGGAAACACCATATATTTT
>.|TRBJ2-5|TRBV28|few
CASSLENGETQYF
TGTGCCAGCAGTTTAGAAAATGGGGAGACCCAGTACTTC
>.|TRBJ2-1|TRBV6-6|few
CASSAEGEQFF
TGTGCCAGCAGTGCTGAGGGTGAGCAGTTCTTC
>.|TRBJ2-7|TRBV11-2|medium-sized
CASSYLTRPYEQYF
TGTGCCAGCAGTTACCTGACGCGGCCCTACGAGCAGTACTTC
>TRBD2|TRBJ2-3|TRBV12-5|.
CASGAGGLLAGFADTQYF
TGTGCTAGTGGGGCCGGCGGCTTACTAGCGGGGTTCGCAGATACGCAGTATTTT
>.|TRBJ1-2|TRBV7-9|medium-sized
CASSFGELGGYTF
TGTGCCAGCAGCTTCGGGGAACTGGGTGGCTACACCTTC
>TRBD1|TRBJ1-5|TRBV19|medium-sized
CASTLDRQNQPQHF
TGTGCCAGTACTTTGGACAGGCAGAATCAGCCCCAGCATTTT
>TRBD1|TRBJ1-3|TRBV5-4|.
CASSGTASGNTIYF
TGTGCCAGCAGCGGGACAGCCTCTGGAAACACCATATATTTT
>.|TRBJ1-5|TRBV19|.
CASSGRGYQPQHF
TGTGCCAGTAGTGGCAGGGGATATCAGCCCCAGCATTTT
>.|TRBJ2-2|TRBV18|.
CASSPRERDAGELFF
TGTGCCAGCTCACCAAGGGAAAGGGATGCCGGGGAGCTGTTTTTT
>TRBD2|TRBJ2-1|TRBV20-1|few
CSARDTAGTRYAF
TGCAGTGCTAGAGATACGGCCGGGACTAGATACGCCTTC
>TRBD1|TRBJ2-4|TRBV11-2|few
CASRETGARRNIQYF
TGTGCCAGCAGGGAGACAGGGGCGCGAAGGAACATTCAGTACTTC
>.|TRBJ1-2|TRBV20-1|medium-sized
CSARPAHDGYTF
TGCAGTGCTAGACCTGCCCATGACGGCTACACCTTC
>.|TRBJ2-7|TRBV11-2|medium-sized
CASTRETYEQYF
TGTGCCAGCACCAGGGAAACCTACGAGCAGTACTTC
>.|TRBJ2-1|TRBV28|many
CASSQGYEQFF
TGTGCCAGCAGTCAGGGCTATGAGCAGTTCTTC
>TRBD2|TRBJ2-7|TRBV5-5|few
CASSLGASGTYEQYF
TGTGCCAGCAGCTTGGGGGCTAGCGGTACCTACGAGCAGTACTTC
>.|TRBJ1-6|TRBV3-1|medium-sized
CASSQGFNSPLHF
TGTGCCAGCAGCCAAGGGTTTAATTCACCCCTCCACTTT
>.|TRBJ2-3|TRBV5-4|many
CASSLSQDTQYF
TGTGCCAGCAGCTTGTCTCAAGATACGCAGTATTTT
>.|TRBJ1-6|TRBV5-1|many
CASSPGGLSALHF
TGCGCCAGCAGCCCCGGAGGCTTGTCAGCCCTCCACTTT
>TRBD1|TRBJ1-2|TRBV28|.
CASKPSGQSSNYGYTF
TGTGCCAGTAAACCCTCGGGACAGTCCTCTAACTATGGCTACACCTTC
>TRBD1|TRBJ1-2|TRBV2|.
CASSTGQGGDYGYTF
TGTGCCAGCAGCACGGGACAGGGAGGTGACTATGGCTACACCTTC
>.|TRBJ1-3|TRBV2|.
CASRRDFGNTIYF
TGTGCCAGCAGACGGGACTTCGGAAACACCATATATTTT
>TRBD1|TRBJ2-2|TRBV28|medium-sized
CASSEISDRAAGELFF
TGTGCCAGCTCCGAGATCTCGGACAGGGCGGCCGGGGAGCTGTTTTTT
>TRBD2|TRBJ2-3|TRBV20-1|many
CSASPRTRDSTDTQYF
TGCAGTGCTAGTCCCCGGACTAGAGATAGCACAGATACGCAGTATTTT
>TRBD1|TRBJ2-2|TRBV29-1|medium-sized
CSVVDGTVNTGELFF
TGCAGCGTTGTAGATGGGACAGTCAACACCGGGGAGCTGTTTTTT
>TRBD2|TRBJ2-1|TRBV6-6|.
CASTLAEYNEQFF
TGTGCCAGCACACTAGCGGAGTACAATGAGCAGTTCTTC
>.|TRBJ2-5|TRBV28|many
CASSPRRGQYF
TGTGCCAGCAGCCCCCGACGCGGCCAGTACTTC
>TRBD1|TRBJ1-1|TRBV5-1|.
CASTSQGAKTEAFF
TGCGCCAGCACCTCACAGGGGGCGAAGACTGAAGCTTTCTTT
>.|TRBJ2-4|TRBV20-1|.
CSASIFGRVLEAKNIQYF
TGCAGTGCATCAATATTCGGAAGGGTCCTCGAGGCCAAAAACATTCAGTACTTC
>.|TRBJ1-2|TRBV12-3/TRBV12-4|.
CASSLRVIRGDGYTF
TGTGCCAGCAGTTTGCGGGTCATAAGGGGGGATGGCTACACCTTC
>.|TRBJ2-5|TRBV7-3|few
CASSLGGQGETQYF
TGTGCCAGCAGCTTAGGGGGGCAAGGAGAGACCCAGTACTTC
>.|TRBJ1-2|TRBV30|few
CAWTPGQDSGGYTF
TGTGCCTGGACCCCAGGGCAGGATTCAGGGGGCTACACCTTC
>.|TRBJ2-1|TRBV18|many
CASSPHRIYNEQFF
TGTGCCAGCTCACCACACAGAATATACAATGAGCAGTTCTTC